This T cell receptor (beta chain) was obtained from a study of T-cell memory formation after mild COVID-19. Study in general: Clustering of TCRs was largely donor specific.

From the 5' RACE reads, TCRdb called clonotypes with MiXCR, one entry per CDR3 protein. The sample consists of about 200,000 distinct CDR3 sequences, approximately 10% of them appearing once. This clonotype occurred many times. What it binds is unknown. Study-wide findings and caveats: Largely, contracting CD4+ clones fell within CM and EM, and contracting CD8+ clones within EMRA. There was a balanced CD4/CD8 profile in clones contracting day 15 to 85, and later expanders leaned CD4+. The study detected some responding clones in pre-infection memory, suggesting cross-reactive memory joined.

The source material was PBMCs or a T cell subset sorted from them (not recorded which). The TCR was taken from a man aged 18 to 35 who had mild COVID-19 (a few samples of this study predate the infection). Cell type and time point are not known.

CDR3 amino acids: CASRPSEIYEQYV. The CDR3 DNA is TGTGCCAGCAGGCCGTCAGAAATCTACGAGCAGTACGTC. The J gene is TRBJ2-7, the V gene TRBV28; no clear D gene. The length of the CDR3 is 13 residues. The V gene's germline CDR1 is MDHEN and CDR2 SYDVKM. Trimming left V 6 bases short and J 3 bases short, with 12 bases between.